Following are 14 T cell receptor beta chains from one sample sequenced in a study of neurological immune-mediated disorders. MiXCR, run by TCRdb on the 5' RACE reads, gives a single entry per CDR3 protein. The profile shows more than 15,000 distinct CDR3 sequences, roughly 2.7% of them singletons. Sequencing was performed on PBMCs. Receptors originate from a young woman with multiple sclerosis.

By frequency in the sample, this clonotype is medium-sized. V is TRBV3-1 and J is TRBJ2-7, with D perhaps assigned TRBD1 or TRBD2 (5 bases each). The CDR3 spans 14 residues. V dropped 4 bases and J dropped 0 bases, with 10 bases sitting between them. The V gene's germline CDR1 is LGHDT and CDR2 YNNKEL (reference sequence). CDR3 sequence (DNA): TGTGCCAGCAGCCGGCAGGGAGACTCCTACGAGCAGTACTTC. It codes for CASSRQGDSYEQYF.

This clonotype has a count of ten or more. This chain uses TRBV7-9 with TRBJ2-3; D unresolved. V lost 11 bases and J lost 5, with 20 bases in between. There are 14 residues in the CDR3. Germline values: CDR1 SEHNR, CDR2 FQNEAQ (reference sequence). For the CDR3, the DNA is TGTGCCGGGGTGGCTCGCTCTGCTGAAGATACGCAGTATTTT. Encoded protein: CAGVARSAEDTQYF.

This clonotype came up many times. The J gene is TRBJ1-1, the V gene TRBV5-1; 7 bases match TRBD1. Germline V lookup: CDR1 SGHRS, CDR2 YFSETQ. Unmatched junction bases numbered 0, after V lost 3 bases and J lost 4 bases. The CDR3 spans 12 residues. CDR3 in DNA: TGCGCCAGCAGCTGGGACAGCACTGAAGCTTTCTTT. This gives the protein CASSWDSTEAFF.

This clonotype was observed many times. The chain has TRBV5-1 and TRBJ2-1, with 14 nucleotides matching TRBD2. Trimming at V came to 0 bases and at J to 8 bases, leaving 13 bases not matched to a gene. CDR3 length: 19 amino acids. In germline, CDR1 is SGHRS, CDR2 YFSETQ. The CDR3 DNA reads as TGCGCCAGCAGCTTGGGGTGGAAGGGACTAGCGGGAGATAACTATGAGCAGTTCTTC. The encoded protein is CASSLGWKGLAGDNYEQFF.

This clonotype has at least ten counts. The CDR3 DNA is TGTGCCAGCAGTTACGGGGGGGCTGGGAATCAGCCCCAGCATTTT. This codes for CASSYGGAGNQPQHF. This chain connects TRBV6-2 or TRBV6-3 to TRBJ1-5; tentative D call: TRBD1 (6 bases). Trimming removed 2 bases at V and 4 bases at J, with 12 bases between. Germline V gives CDR1 MNHEY, CDR2 SVGEGT. This CDR3 is built from 15 residues.

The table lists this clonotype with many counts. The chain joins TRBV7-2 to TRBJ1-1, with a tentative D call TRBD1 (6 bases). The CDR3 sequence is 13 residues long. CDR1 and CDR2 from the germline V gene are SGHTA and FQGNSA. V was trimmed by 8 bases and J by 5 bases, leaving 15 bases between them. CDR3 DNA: TGTGCCAGCGGACGGGGGGCTGGGACTGAAGCTTTCTTT. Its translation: CASGRGAGTEAFF.

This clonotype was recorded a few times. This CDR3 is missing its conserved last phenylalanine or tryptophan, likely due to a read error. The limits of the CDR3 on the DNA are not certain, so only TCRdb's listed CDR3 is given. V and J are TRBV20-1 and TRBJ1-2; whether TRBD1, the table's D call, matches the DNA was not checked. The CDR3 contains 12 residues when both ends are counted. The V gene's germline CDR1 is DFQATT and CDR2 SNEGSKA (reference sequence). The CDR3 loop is CSAPGQGFSYTC.

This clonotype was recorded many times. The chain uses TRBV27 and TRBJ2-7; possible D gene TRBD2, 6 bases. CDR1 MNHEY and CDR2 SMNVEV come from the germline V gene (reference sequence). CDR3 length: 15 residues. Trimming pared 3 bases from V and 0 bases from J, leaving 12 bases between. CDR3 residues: CASSFRDSPSYEQYV. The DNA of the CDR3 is TGTGCCAGCAGTTTCCGGGACTCCCCCTCCTACGAGCAGTACGTC.

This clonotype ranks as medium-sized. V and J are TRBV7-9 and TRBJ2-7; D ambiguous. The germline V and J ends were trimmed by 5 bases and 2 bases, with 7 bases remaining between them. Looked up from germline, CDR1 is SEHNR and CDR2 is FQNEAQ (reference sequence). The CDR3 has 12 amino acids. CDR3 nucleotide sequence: TGTGCCAGCAGCCCGGGCCCCTACGAGCAGTACTTC. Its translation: CASSPGPYEQYF.

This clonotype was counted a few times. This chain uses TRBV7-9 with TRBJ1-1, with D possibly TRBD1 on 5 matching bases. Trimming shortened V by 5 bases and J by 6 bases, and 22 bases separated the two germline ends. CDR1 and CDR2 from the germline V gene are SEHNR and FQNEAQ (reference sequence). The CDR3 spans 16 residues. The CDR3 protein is CASSRGRDRSGAEAFF. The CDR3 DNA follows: TGTGCCAGCAGCCGAGGGAGGGACCGGAGCGGGGCTGAAGCTTTCTTT.

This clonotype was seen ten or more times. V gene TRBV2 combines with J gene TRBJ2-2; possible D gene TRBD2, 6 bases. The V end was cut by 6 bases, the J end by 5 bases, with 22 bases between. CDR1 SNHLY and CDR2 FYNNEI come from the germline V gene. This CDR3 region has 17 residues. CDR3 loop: CASSLGQAGGGTGELFF. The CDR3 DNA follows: TGTGCCAGCAGCCTCGGGCAAGCCGGAGGAGGGACCGGGGAGCTGTTTTTT.

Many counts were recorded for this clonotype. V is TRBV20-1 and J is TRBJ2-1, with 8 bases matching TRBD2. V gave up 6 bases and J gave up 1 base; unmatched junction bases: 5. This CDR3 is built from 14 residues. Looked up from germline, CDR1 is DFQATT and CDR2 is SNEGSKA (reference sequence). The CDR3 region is CSAPTSESYNEQFF. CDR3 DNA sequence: TGCAGTGCGCCGACTAGCGAGTCCTACAATGAGCAGTTCTTC.

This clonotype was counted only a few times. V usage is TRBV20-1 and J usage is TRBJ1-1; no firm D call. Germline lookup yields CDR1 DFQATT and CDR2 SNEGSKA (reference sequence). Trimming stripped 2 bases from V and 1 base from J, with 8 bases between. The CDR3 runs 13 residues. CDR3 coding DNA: TGCAGTGCTAGAACGGGAGAGAACACTGAAGCTTTCTTT. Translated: CSARTGENTEAFF.

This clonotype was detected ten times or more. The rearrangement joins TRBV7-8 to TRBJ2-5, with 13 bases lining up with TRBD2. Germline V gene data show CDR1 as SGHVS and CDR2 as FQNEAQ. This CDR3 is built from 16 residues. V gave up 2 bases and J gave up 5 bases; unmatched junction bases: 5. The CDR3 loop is CASSLTSGGALETQYF. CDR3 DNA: TGTGCCAGCAGCTTAACTAGCGGGGGGGCTTTGGAGACCCAGTACTTC.